Shown below are 7 T cell receptor beta chains from a single sample sequenced in a study of molecular identifiers for immune sequencing clone quantification. TCRdb re-analysed the PCR reads in MiXCR, keeping a single row per CDR3 protein. The repertoire holds over 550,000 distinct CDR3 sequences, with 25% as singletons. The sample comprised naive CD8+ T cells from blood, with Jurkat cell RNA spiked in. Subset in this sample: FACS-sorted CD8+CD4-CCR7+CD45RA+ naive T cells. Receptors originate from a human donor in good health. Some libraries in this study had Jurkat cell RNA spiked in.

With regard to this clonotype: One base away lies a much larger clone, so this may be a sequencing read error. The chain has TRBV14 and TRBJ2-1; 7 bases align to TRBD2. Germline CDR1 is SGHDN and CDR2 is FVKESK. The CDR3 has 18 amino acids. Trimming cost V 3 bases and J 0 bases; bases outside gene matches: 11. CDR3 bases: TGTGCCAGCAGCCATAAACTAGCGAGGCCTAACTCCTACAATGAGCAGTTCTTC. Translated: CASSHKLARPNSYNEQFF.

For this clonotype: A read error is possible here, since a much larger clone lies one base away. This chain links TRBV14 with TRBJ2-7; weak D call: TRBD1 (6 bases). The V gene's germline CDR1 is SGHDN and CDR2 FVKESK. The CDR3 runs 17 residues. Trimming removed 3 bases at V and 5 bases at J, with 23 bases between. The CDR3 DNA sequence: TGTGCCAGCAGCCAGGACAATGGACAGAGTTGGTACCACGAGCAGTACTTC. It is translated as CASSQDNGQSWYHEQYF.

For this clonotype: Since a much larger clone is just one base distant, this may be a read error. This chain uses TRBV28 with TRBJ1-1; possibly TRBD1 for D (5 bases). Germline CDR1 is MDHEN and CDR2 is SYDVKM. Trimming pared 4 bases from V and 7 bases from J, leaving 16 bases between. The CDR3 length is 14 residues. The CDR3 coding sequence is TGTGCCAGCAGTTGCCCGGGGCCCCAGGGTGAAGCTTTCTTT. It is translated as CASSCPGPQGEAFF.

On this clonotype: A much larger clonotype is one base distant, so this may be a read error. This chain connects TRBV3-1 to TRBJ1-1; D is perhaps TRBD1 (5 bases). The CDR3 totals 16 residues. Per germline, CDR1 LGHDT and CDR2 YNNKEL (reference sequence). In DNA, the CDR3 is TGTGCCAGCAGCCAAGTCCGGGGCGAGGAGAACACTGCAGCTTTCTTT. It translates to CASSQVRGEENTAAFF. The whole variable domain, filled in from reference TRBV3-1 and TRBJ1-1, reads DTAVSQTPKYLVTQMGNDKSIKCEQNLGHDTMYWYKQDSKKFLKIMFSYNNKELIINETVPNRFSPKSPDKAHLNLHINSLELGDSAVYFCASSQVRGEENTAAFFGQGTRLTVV.

The chain links TRBV4-1 to TRBJ2-1, with 7 bases aligning to TRBD2. The CDR3 runs to 14 residues. V shed 4 bases, J shed 8 bases, and the junction held 8 bases outside the gene matches. Germline loops: CDR1 MGHRA, CDR2 YSYEKL. The CDR3 region is CASSLGGSIDEQFF. The CDR3 DNA reads TGCGCCAGCAGCCTAGGCGGGAGTATAGATGAGCAGTTCTTC.

This chain connects TRBV7-2 to TRBJ2-3; 10 bases are shared with TRBD2. The germline V gene has CDR1 SGHTA and CDR2 FQGNSA. The length of the CDR3 is 18 residues. Trimming cost V 2 bases and J 1 base; bases outside gene matches: 9. The CDR3 loop is CASSLHPTGTSGTDTQYF. The CDR3 DNA sequence: TGTGCCAGCAGCTTACACCCGACAGGGACTAGCGGCACAGATACGCAGTATTTT.

This clonotype was seen repeatedly, ten times or more. The chain combines TRBV29-1 with TRBJ1-5; D perhaps matches TRBD1 (5 bases). V was shortened by 0 bases and J by 0 bases, with 15 bases between the two germline ends. This CDR3 has 17 amino acids. Germline V gene sequence: CDR1 SQVTM, CDR2 ANQGSEA. This chain's CDR3 is CSVEDLRGQYSNQPQHF. In DNA form, the CDR3 reads TGCAGCGTTGAAGATCTGCGGGGCCAGTATAGCAATCAGCCCCAGCATTTT.